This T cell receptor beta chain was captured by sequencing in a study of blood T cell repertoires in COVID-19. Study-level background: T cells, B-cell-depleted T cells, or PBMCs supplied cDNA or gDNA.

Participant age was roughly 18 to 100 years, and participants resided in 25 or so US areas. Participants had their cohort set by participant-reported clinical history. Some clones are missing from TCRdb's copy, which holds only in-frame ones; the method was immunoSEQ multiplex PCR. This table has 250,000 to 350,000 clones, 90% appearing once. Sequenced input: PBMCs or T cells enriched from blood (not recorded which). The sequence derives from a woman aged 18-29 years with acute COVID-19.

CDR3 bases: TGTGCCAGCAGTCCAATAGCGGGGAGCTCCTACAATGAGCAGTTCTTC. Translation gives CASSPIAGSSYNEQFF. The rearrangement links TRBV28 to TRBJ2-1, with 8 bases identical to TRBD2. J gave up 0 bases and V 5 bases, and 6 bases lay outside the gene matches. CDR1 MDHEN and CDR2 SYDVKM come from the germline V gene. This CDR3 is 16 amino acids long.